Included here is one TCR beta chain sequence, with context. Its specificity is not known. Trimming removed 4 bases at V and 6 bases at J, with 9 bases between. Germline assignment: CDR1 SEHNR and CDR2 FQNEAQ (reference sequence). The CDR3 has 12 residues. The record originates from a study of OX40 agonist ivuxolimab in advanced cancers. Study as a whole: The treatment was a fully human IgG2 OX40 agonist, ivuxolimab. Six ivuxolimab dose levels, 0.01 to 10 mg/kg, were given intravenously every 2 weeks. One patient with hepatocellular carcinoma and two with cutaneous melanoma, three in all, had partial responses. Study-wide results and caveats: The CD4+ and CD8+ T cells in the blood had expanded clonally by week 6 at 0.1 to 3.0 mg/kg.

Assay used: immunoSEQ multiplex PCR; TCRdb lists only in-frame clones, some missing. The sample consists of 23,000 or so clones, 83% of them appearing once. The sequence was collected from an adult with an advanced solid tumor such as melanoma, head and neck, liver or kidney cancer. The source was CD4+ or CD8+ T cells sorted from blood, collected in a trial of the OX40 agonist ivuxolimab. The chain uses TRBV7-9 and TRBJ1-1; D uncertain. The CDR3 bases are TGTGCCAGCAGCTCCGGGTGGCCTGAAGCTTTCTTT. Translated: CASSSGWPEAFF.